Below, 22 T cell receptor beta chains from the same sample are listed, as sequenced in a study of blood T cells in healthy people across ages. For the second PCR, which ran for roughly 7 to 11 cycles, a sample-barcoded 5' primer and a J-beta primer mix were used. MiXCR was run by TCRdb on the 5' RACE reads, yielding one entry per CDR3 protein. Of around 1.1 million distinct CDR3 sequences in the sample, around two fifths are singletons; the top ten hold around 14%. The sequencing sample was made of blood. All receptors come from a man aged 18 to 29 in good health.

The chain is built from TRBV6-2 or TRBV6-3 and TRBJ2-7, with a possible D match to TRBD1 (6 bases). The length of the CDR3 is 12 residues. Germline CDR1 and CDR2: MNHEY and SVGEGT. V lost 7 bases, J lost 5 bases, and 12 bases lay in between. As DNA, the CDR3 is TGTGCCAGCACTCTGGGACATAACGAGCAGTACTTC. It translates to CASTLGHNEQYF.

This chain joins TRBV6-2 or TRBV6-3 and TRBJ2-1; TRBD1 is a possible D gene (6 bases). This CDR3 has 15 amino acids. The ends were cut back, 2 bases at V and 0 bases at J, with 8 bases in the middle. Germline V gene data show CDR1 as MNHEY and CDR2 as SVGEGT. The CDR3 protein is CASSYDRTSYNEQFF. CDR3 coding DNA: TGTGCCAGCAGTTACGACAGGACCTCCTACAATGAGCAGTTCTTC.

CDR3 DNA sequence: TGTGCCACCAGTGACGGGGGACAAGAGACCCAGTACTTC. Residues: CATSDGGQETQYF. The chain uses TRBV24-1 and TRBJ2-5; a weak D match, TRBD2 (6 bases). Per the germline V gene, CDR1 is KGHDR and CDR2 is SFDVKD. This CDR3 region has 13 residues. Trimming pared 4 bases from V and 2 bases from J, leaving 7 bases between.

This clonotype was detected only a few times. The V call is TRBV24-1, the J call TRBJ2-3, with 8 nucleotides matching TRBD1. CDR1 and CDR2 (germline): KGHDR, SFDVKD. The CDR3 has 14 amino acids. Unmatched junction bases numbered 3, after V lost 2 bases and J lost 6 bases. CDR3: CATSDSDRADTQYF. The CDR3 DNA reads TGTGCCACCAGTGATTCGGACAGGGCGGATACGCAGTATTTT.

The chain combines TRBV6-2 or TRBV6-3 with TRBJ2-3; D perhaps matches TRBD2 (6 bases). The germline V and J ends were trimmed by 6 bases and 9 bases, with 13 bases remaining between them. This CDR3 has 12 residues. The germline V gene has CDR1 MNHEY and CDR2 SVGEGT. CDR3 coding DNA: TGTGCCAGCAGCCGCCAGGGAGGAACGCAGTATTTT. Translated, it gives CASSRQGGTQYF.

The DNA for the CDR3 is TGTGCCAGCGTCACAGGTGGCACGAACACCGGGGAGCTGTTTTTT. This codes for CASVTGGTNTGELFF. This chain uses TRBV6-6 with TRBJ2-2; maybe TRBD1 (5 bases). V was clipped by 8 bases and J by 0 bases, with 13 bases between them. This CDR3 spans 15 amino acids. Germline CDR1 MNHNY, CDR2 SVGAGI (reference sequence).

About this clonotype itself: One end of the junction varies from germline; a read error may be responsible. The chain carries TRBV6-1 and TRBJ2-3; TRBD2 aligns across 9 bases. The CDR3 is made up of 14 amino acids. From germline, CDR1 is MNHNS and CDR2 SASEGT. The CDR3 sequence is CANSEAGGLDTQYF. The CDR3 region has the DNA TGTGCCAACAGTGAGGCGGGGGGGCTAGATACGCAGTATTTT.

The gene calls are TRBV20-1 and TRBJ2-3; D uncertain. Germline V lookup: CDR1 DFQATT, CDR2 SNEGSKA (reference sequence). The ends were cut back, 3 bases at V and 6 bases at J, with 7 bases in the middle. This CDR3 spans 11 amino acids. CDR3 nucleotides: TGCAGTGCTAGTGGGCGGGATACGCAGTATTTT. As protein: CSASGRDTQYF.

This clonotype was counted a few times. The J gene is TRBJ2-7, the V gene TRBV2; 7 bases line up with TRBD2. Germline V lookup: CDR1 SNHLY, CDR2 FYNNEI. The CDR3 is made up of 16 amino acids. Germline trimming cut 2 bases from V and 3 bases from J; bases unmatched to any gene: 10. The CDR3 DNA is TGTGCCAGCAGTGAAATTCGAGGCAGGGAGGGCTACGAGCAGTACTTC. Its protein is CASSEIRGREGYEQYF. Filled out from reference TRBV2 and TRBJ2-7, the complete variable domain reads EPEVTQTPSHQVTQMGQEVILRCVPISNHLYFYWYRQILGQKVEFLVSFYNNEISEKSEIFDDQFSVERPDGSNFTLKIRSTKLEDSAMYFCASSEIRGREGYEQYFGPGTRLTVT.

The chain employs TRBV5-1 and TRBJ2-2; no definite D call. V lost 6 bases to trimming and J lost 5 bases, with 17 bases between them. Germline V gene data show CDR1 as SGHRS and CDR2 as YFSETQ. The CDR3 is 15 amino acids. For the CDR3, the DNA is TGCGCCAGCAAGCTAGACACGGCGCGAACCGGGGAGCTGTTTTTT. Translation gives CASKLDTARTGELFF.

Many counts were recorded for this clonotype. The chain uses TRBV6-2 or TRBV6-3 and TRBJ1-2, with 7 bases aligning to TRBD1. Germline CDR1 and CDR2: MNHEY and SVGEGT. V shed 7 bases and J 3 bases; nucleotides not matched to a gene: 11. The CDR3 extends over 15 amino acids. CDR3 DNA sequence: TGTGCCAGCAACGACCGACAGGGTTTAGACTATGGCTACACCTTC. Amino acids: CASNDRQGLDYGYTF.

The chain is built from TRBV12-3 or TRBV12-4 and TRBJ2-3; tentative D call: TRBD1 (5 bases). The V end was cut by 2 bases, the J end by 1 base, with 16 bases between. There are 17 residues in the CDR3. The chain's CDR3 is CASSLRSGMGCTDTQYF. The DNA for the CDR3 is TGTGCCAGCAGTTTAAGATCAGGGATGGGATGCACAGATACGCAGTATTTT.

The rearrangement uses TRBV4-3 and TRBJ1-1, with D unclear. The V end lost 4 bases, the J end lost 1 base, and 10 bases lay between the germline ends. The CDR3 is made up of 14 amino acids. Per the germline V gene, CDR1 is LGHNA and CDR2 is YSLEER. CDR3 sequence: CASSPGLENTEAFF. DNA for the CDR3: TGCGCCAGCAGCCCCGGGTTGGAGAACACTGAAGCTTTCTTT.

The gene calls are TRBV6-5 and TRBJ1-2, with 8 nucleotides matching TRBD1. Germline V gives CDR1 MNHEY, CDR2 SVGAGI. CDR3 length: 15 amino acids. Trimming removed 10 bases from V and 2 bases from J; junction bases left unmatched: 12. CDR3 sequence: CANKDRESRNYGYTF. In DNA, the CDR3 is TGTGCCAACAAGGACAGGGAGTCAAGAAACTATGGCTACACCTTC.

The genes are TRBV7-2 and TRBJ2-3, with a possible D match to TRBD2 (5 bases). Germline V gene sequence: CDR1 SGHTA, CDR2 FQGNSA. The CDR3 spans 15 residues. The V end was cut by 6 bases, the J end by 0 bases, with 13 bases between. This CDR3 reads CASSEGSVSTDTQYF. The CDR3 DNA reads TGTGCCAGCAGTGAGGGTAGCGTTAGCACAGATACGCAGTATTTT.

This clonotype was seen more than once but under ten times. The V gene is TRBV18, the J gene TRBJ1-1, with D perhaps TRBD1 (5 bases). Deletions cut 1 base from V and 3 bases from J, with 9 bases between. Germline CDR1 is KGHSH and CDR2 is LQKENI. The CDR3 has 14 residues. DNA of the CDR3: TGTGCCAGCTCACCACTCGGGGCCGACACTGAAGCTTTCTTT. This translates into CASSPLGADTEAFF.

This chain connects TRBV29-1 to TRBJ2-1, with D tentatively TRBD1 (6 bases). Matching the DNA end better, TRBJ2-7 makes the J call doubtful. The CDR3 spans 13 residues. Germline V gene data show CDR1 as SQVTM and CDR2 as ANQGSEA. CDR3 protein: CSVEGDRYNEQYF. The CDR3 coding sequence is TGCAGCGTTGAGGGTGACAGGTACAATGAGCAGTACTTC.

The chain uses TRBV4-1 and TRBJ2-3, with D tentatively TRBD1 (5 bases). The CDR3 runs to 16 residues. V lost 1 base and J 1 base, leaving 12 bases between the germline ends. In germline, CDR1 is MGHRA, CDR2 YSYEKL. The CDR3 DNA follows: TGCGCCAGCAGCCAAGCGTCGGGCAGGGGCACAGATACGCAGTATTTT. It encodes CASSQASGRGTDTQYF.

The rearrangement joins TRBV6-2 or TRBV6-3 to TRBJ2-2; no definite D call. The CDR3 spans 14 residues. Germline CDR1 MNHEY, CDR2 SVGEGT. The germline V and J ends were trimmed by 5 bases and 7 bases, with 14 bases remaining between them. The CDR3, as DNA: TGTGCCAGCAGTGAATATTCCTGGGGCGGGGAGCTGTTTTTT. Amino acids: CASSEYSWGGELFF.

The chain employs TRBV20-1 and TRBJ1-2, with a possible D match to TRBD1 (6 bases). This CDR3 has 12 amino acids. The germline V and J ends were trimmed by 6 bases and 6 bases, with 14 bases remaining between them. The germline gives CDR1 DFQATT, CDR2 SNEGSKA (reference sequence). CDR3 in DNA: TGCAGTGCCAACTGGGGGGCGGATGGCTACACCTTC. Its translation: CSANWGADGYTF.

The CDR3 DNA follows: TGTGCCAGCAGTCCTAACAGGGAGGGCACTGAAGCTTTCTTT. Translating it yields CASSPNREGTEAFF. V gene TRBV12-3 or TRBV12-4 combines with J gene TRBJ1-1; D is possibly TRBD1 (6 bases). The CDR3 totals 14 residues. The V end lost 5 bases, the J end lost 4 bases, and 14 bases lay between the germline ends.

The rearrangement joins TRBV11-1 to TRBJ2-5, with a possible D match to TRBD2 (6 bases). Germline CDR1 SGHAT, CDR2 FQDESV (reference sequence). The CDR3 is made up of 18 amino acids. Between the trimmed V and J ends, which lost 2 bases and 1 base, there was a span of 20 bases. The CDR3 DNA reads as TGTGCCAGCAGCTTACGGGCGGGAAGACAACTGATCCAAGAGACCCAGTACTTC. It specifies CASSLRAGRQLIQETQYF.